This TCR beta chain was identified in a study of PD-1 blockade in classical Hodgkin lymphoma. The study, taken as a whole, reports: At C4D1, TCR diversity had climbed significantly for CD4+ cells, though not for CD8+ cells. Newly diagnosed patients had diversity similar to the baseline diversity of complete responders. Those starting nivolumab under 1 year post-ASCT were excluded.

The table came from immunoSEQ multiplex PCR; TCRdb's copy has only in-frame clones and leaves some out. The repertoire holds tens of thousands of clones, more than 80% seen once, with roughly 8% in the top ten. Details on this clone: The antigen is not known.

As for time point: cycle 4 day 1 (C4D1), after less than 7 weeks of nivolumab. Brentuximab vedotin exposure varied, and every patient relapsed after autologous stem cell transplantation. The receptor comes from a human donor with classical Hodgkin lymphoma. This material consisted of peripheral blood mononuclear cells (PBMCs), taken before the fourth cycle of nivolumab.

CDR3 nucleotide sequence: TGCGCCAGCAGCCAGGGACAGGCGGGGAGCTCTGGGGCCAACGTCCTGACTTTC. Translation: CASSQGQAGSSGANVLTF. The J gene is TRBJ2-6, the V gene TRBV4-1; 8 bases agree with TRBD1. Germline CDR1 reads MGHRA; CDR2 reads YSYEKL. The CDR3 loop spans 18 amino acids. Trimming took 3 bases from V and 0 from J; bases not matched to a gene: 7.